These 32 T cell receptor beta chains share one sample of origin, sequenced in a study of radiotherapy plus CTLA-4 blockade in lung cancer. Libraries were prepared by immunoSEQ multiplex PCR; TCRdb keeps only in-frame clonotypes and omits some of them. The table records 40,000 to 50,000 clones, roughly four fifths of them present only once. The sequences come from peripheral blood, collected from a patient treated with radiotherapy plus ipilimumab. Every receptor here comes from a human donor with non-small cell lung cancer who had stable disease on radiotherapy plus ipilimumab.

The gene calls are TRBV4-1 and TRBJ1-1, with 9 bases fitting TRBD1. The J segment lost 8 bases and the V segment lost 4 bases, leaving 8 bases of the junction unmatched. CDR3 length: 14 amino acids. CDR1 is MGHRA, CDR2 YSYEKL, per germline. CDR3: CASSPWTGEEEAFF. As DNA, the CDR3 is TGCGCCAGCAGCCCTTGGACAGGGGAAGAAGAAGCTTTCTTT.

The chain uses TRBV28 and TRBJ1-2; D is possibly TRBD1 (6 bases). Trimming shortened V by 5 bases and J by 4 bases, and 14 bases separated the two germline ends. This CDR3 region has 14 residues. Germline V gene lookup returns CDR1 MDHEN and CDR2 SYDVKM. The CDR3 DNA reads as TGTGCCAGCAGTCCAGAACAGGGTACCTATGGCTACACCTTC. Translation gives CASSPEQGTYGYTF.

The chain is built from TRBV7-2 and TRBJ2-1, with D perhaps matching TRBD1 (6 bases). Germline V gene sequence: CDR1 SGHTA, CDR2 FQGNSA. Trimming removed 5 bases from V and 6 bases from J, with 17 bases in between. CDR3 size: 15 residues. This CDR3 reads CASSPHVGQTNEQFF. In DNA form, the CDR3 reads TGTGCCAGCAGCCCACATGTCGGACAGACCAATGAGCAGTTCTTC.

The CDR3 protein is CASSREVLISGNTIYF. CDR3 bases: TGTGCCAGCAGCCGAGAGGTACTGATCTCTGGAAACACCATATATTTT. The genes are TRBV28 and TRBJ1-3; D remains ambiguous. V was cut by 6 bases and J by 0 bases, with 15 bases left in between. The CDR3 runs 16 residues. CDR1 is MDHEN, CDR2 SYDVKM, per germline.

The V call is TRBV10-3, the J call TRBJ1-3; 8 bases agree with TRBD1. Germline V lookup: CDR1 ENHRY, CDR2 SYGVKD. The CDR3 loop spans 15 amino acids. V lost 9 bases to trimming and J lost 0 bases; unmatched junction nucleotides: 7. CDR3 DNA: TGTGCCATTCGGGACAGGCCTTCCTCTGGAAACACCATATATTTT. It yields the protein CAIRDRPSSGNTIYF.

The chain is built from TRBV5-4 and TRBJ2-2; 7 nucleotides align to TRBD1. J gave up 5 bases and V 4 bases, and 11 bases lay outside the gene matches. This CDR3 is 16 amino acids long. The germline gives CDR1 SGHNT, CDR2 YYREEE (reference sequence). CDR3 nucleotides: TGTGCCAGCAGCACAAGACAGGGTCTGGGGACCGGGGAGCTGTTTTTT. Its translation: CASSTRQGLGTGELFF.

Points on this clone: In the same sample, other DNA sequences code for this CDR3. V and J are TRBV11-2 and TRBJ2-7, with a weak D call TRBD1 (6 bases). V lost 5 bases and J 0 bases, leaving 14 bases between the germline ends. CDR1 SGHAT and CDR2 FQNNGV come from the germline V gene. CDR3 length: 15 residues. DNA of the CDR3: TGTGCCAGCAGCCAATCGGACAGTCTCTCCTACGAGCAGTACTTC. Amino acids: CASSQSDSLSYEQYF.

The CDR3 region is CAWSRDRGYTEAFF. DNA for the CDR3: TGTGCCTGGAGTCGGGACAGGGGGTACACTGAAGCTTTCTTT. The chain carries TRBV30 and TRBJ1-1, with TRBD1 matching over 11 bases. Germline V gene lookup returns CDR1 GTSNPN and CDR2 SVGIG (reference sequence). J lost 3 bases, V lost 2 bases, and 2 bases had no gene match. The CDR3 has 14 residues.

The chain has TRBV5-4 and TRBJ1-3; 12 bases are a match to TRBD1. The CDR3 is made up of 17 amino acids. With 5 bases clipped from V and 0 bases from J, the junction kept 6 bases outside the gene matches. Germline CDR1 SGHNT, CDR2 YYREEE (reference sequence). This CDR3 is CASSSGQGASSGNTIYF. CDR3 sequence (DNA): TGTGCCAGCAGTTCGGGACAGGGGGCCAGCTCTGGAAACACCATATATTTT. Full variable domain (rest looked up from reference TRBV5-4 and TRBJ1-3): ETGVTQSPTHLIKTRGQQVTLRCSSQSGHNTVSWYQQALGQGPQFIFQYYREEENGRGNFPPRFSGLQFPNYSSELNVNALELDDSALYLCASSSGQGASSGNTIYFGEGSWLTVV.

This chain links TRBV7-6 with TRBJ2-3, with 7 positions matching TRBD2. The CDR3 covers 16 residues. CDR1 SGHVS and CDR2 FNYEAQ come from the germline V gene. J lost 3 bases, V lost 5 bases, and 11 bases had no gene match. CDR3 amino acids: CASSLEGPSGTDTQYF. DNA for the CDR3: TGTGCCAGCAGCCTAGAGGGCCCTAGCGGTACAGATACGCAGTATTTT.

This clone came up a few times. This same CDR3 is encoded by further DNA sequences in the sample. The chain joins TRBV27 to TRBJ2-7; TRBD1 agrees at 10 bases. V lost 6 bases and J lost 4; bases outside the gene matches: 6. Germline-derived CDR1 and CDR2 are MNHEY and SMNVEV (reference sequence). This CDR3 comprises 14 residues. CDR3 coding DNA: TGTGCCAGCAGCTTCGGGACAGGGGTGTACGAGCAGTACTTC. Translation: CASSFGTGVYEQYF.

This clone was seen once. The V call is TRBV7-2, the J call TRBJ2-5; 8 nucleotides align to TRBD1. The germline CDR1 and CDR2 sequences are SGHTA and FQGNSA. CDR3 length: 15 residues. J lost 5 bases, V lost 5 bases, and 10 bases had no gene match. The DNA of the CDR3 is TGTGCCAGCAGCCCCCAGGGGGCATTGGTTGAGACCCAGTACTTC. Translation gives CASSPQGALVETQYF.

The CDR3 reads CASSELSGPTRFHEQFF. In DNA form, the CDR3 reads TGTGCCAGCAGTGAATTATCGGGCCCTACTAGATTCCATGAGCAGTTCTTC. The chain is built from TRBV25-1 and TRBJ2-1; TRBD2 is a possible D gene (5 bases). Trimming removed 1 base at V and 8 bases at J, with 21 bases between. Germline V gene data show CDR1 as MGHDK and CDR2 as SYGVNS. The CDR3 contains 17 residues.

The chain uses TRBV18 and TRBJ1-1; D possibly corresponds to TRBD1 (6 bases). Trimming cost V 3 bases and J 12 bases, with 20 bases left between them. CDR1 KGHSH and CDR2 LQKENI come from the germline V gene. CDR3 size: 14 residues. CDR3 sequence reads: CASSPNAGGPGTFF. DNA for the CDR3: TGTGCCAGCTCACCGAACGCTGGGGGCCCAGGTACTTTCTTT.

The chain has TRBV18 and TRBJ2-7; 10 bases agree with TRBD1. The germline CDR1 and CDR2 sequences are KGHSH and LQKENI. The V segment lost 5 bases and the J segment 2 bases; nucleotides outside the gene matches: 3. This CDR3 is 14 amino acids long. CDR3 DNA sequence: TGTGCCAGCTCAACGGGACAGGGGCCCTACGAGCAGTACTTC. Translation gives CASSTGQGPYEQYF.

This chain uses TRBV2 with TRBJ2-1, with TRBD2 matching 10 bases. After removal of 5 bases from V and 6 bases from J, the junction contained 4 bases not matched to a gene. The germline V gene encodes CDR1 SNHLY and CDR2 FYNNEI. The CDR3 length is 14 residues. CDR3 bases: TGTGCCAGCAGTTTAGCGGGAGGCTCCAATGAGCAGTTCTTC. Encoded protein: CASSLAGGSNEQFF. The entire variable domain, with the rest obtained from reference TRBV2 and TRBJ2-1, is as follows: EPEVTQTPSHQVTQMGQEVILRCVPISNHLYFYWYRQILGQKVEFLVSFYNNEISEKSEIFDDQFSVERPDGSNFTLKIRSTKLEDSAMYFCASSLAGGSNEQFFGPGTRLTVL.

The rearrangement links TRBV7-9 to TRBJ1-2; the match to TRBD1 covers 7 bases. The germline V gene encodes CDR1 SEHNR and CDR2 FQNEAQ (reference sequence). This CDR3 has 13 residues. V lost 5 bases to trimming and J lost 2 bases; unmatched junction nucleotides: 2. Here the CDR3 reads CASSMTGNYGYTF. The CDR3 nucleotides are TGTGCCAGCAGCATGACAGGGAACTATGGCTACACCTTC.

The rearrangement uses TRBV5-1 and TRBJ2-3, with 9 bases matching TRBD2. The germline V gene has CDR1 SGHRS and CDR2 YFSETQ. The trim removed 1 base at V and 4 bases at J, leaving 4 bases unmatched. The CDR3 is made up of 15 amino acids. The CDR3 protein is CASSLRREGADTQYF. For the CDR3, the DNA is TGCGCCAGCAGCTTGAGGCGGGAGGGGGCAGATACGCAGTATTTT.

In this sample, this clone turned up a few times. The rearrangement links TRBV2 to TRBJ2-7; possible D gene TRBD2, 6 bases. Germline CDR1 reads SNHLY; CDR2 reads FYNNEI. V was cut by 1 base and J by 2 bases, with 12 bases left in between. CDR3 length: 15 residues. In DNA, the CDR3 is TGTGCCAGCAGTGAAGGGGGGGATGGACCCTACGAGCAGTACTTC. Its translation: CASSEGGDGPYEQYF.

The gene calls are TRBV7-2 and TRBJ2-5, with 7 nucleotides matching TRBD2. Germline lookup yields CDR1 SGHTA and CDR2 FQGNSA. V lost 5 bases to trimming and J lost 6 bases; unmatched junction nucleotides: 12. The CDR3 is 15 amino acids. CDR3 sequence reads: CASSTTTSDPKTQYF. In nucleotides, the CDR3 is TGTGCCAGCAGCACGACTACTAGCGATCCCAAGACCCAGTACTTC.

The CDR3 loop reads CASSFPPLKASGIMNEQFF. As DNA, the CDR3 is TGTGCCAGCAGTTTCCCCCCCCTTAAGGCTAGCGGGATTATGAATGAGCAGTTCTTC. The gene calls are TRBV27 and TRBJ2-1; 9 positions agree with TRBD2. The CDR3 totals 19 residues. V lost 3 bases to trimming and J lost 7 bases; unmatched junction nucleotides: 19. The germline V gene has CDR1 MNHEY and CDR2 SMNVEV (reference sequence).

DNA for the CDR3: TGTGCCAGCAGCTTAGTGGTGGGAAGGGGATACAATGAGCAGTTCTTC. Protein sequence: CASSLVVGRGYNEQFF. The rearrangement joins TRBV7-2 to TRBJ2-1; D is possibly TRBD1 (5 bases). Deletions cut 1 base from V and 4 bases from J, with 14 bases between. Germline V gives CDR1 SGHTA, CDR2 FQGNSA. The CDR3 spans 16 residues.

The chain links TRBV10-3 to TRBJ2-5; 7 bases fit TRBD1. In germline, CDR1 is ENHRY, CDR2 SYGVKD. V lost 6 bases and J lost 2; bases outside the gene matches: 3. CDR3 length: 13 amino acids. The CDR3 protein is CAIRQGQQETQYF. Here the CDR3 DNA reads TGTGCCATCAGACAGGGACAGCAAGAGACCCAGTACTTC.

The V and J genes are TRBV27 and TRBJ2-2, with D maybe TRBD2 (5 bases). Germline-derived CDR1 and CDR2 are MNHEY and SMNVEV (reference sequence). The CDR3 extends over 13 amino acids. V lost 5 bases and J lost 5, with 9 bases in between. CDR3 nucleotide sequence: TGTGCCAGCAGTCCCGGGGTTACCGGGGAGCTGTTTTTT. It is translated as CASSPGVTGELFF.

The chain employs TRBV11-2 and TRBJ1-1, with 8 nucleotides matching TRBD1. V shed 3 bases, J shed 5 bases, and the junction held 8 bases outside the gene matches. Germline V lookup: CDR1 SGHAT, CDR2 FQNNGV. The CDR3 loop spans 15 amino acids. In DNA form, the CDR3 reads TGTGCCAGCAGCTTGGGGACAGGATTTGATACTGAAGCTTTCTTT. Translating gives CASSLGTGFDTEAFF.

The chain's CDR3 is CASSPRDSNYEQYF. CDR3 DNA: TGTGCCAGCTCACCGAGGGACAGCAACTACGAGCAGTACTTC. The chain employs TRBV18 and TRBJ2-7, with TRBD1 identical over 7 bases. Germline CDR1 is KGHSH and CDR2 is LQKENI. The CDR3 contains 14 residues. J was trimmed by 3 bases and V by 3 bases; bases with no gene match: 5.

This chain uses TRBV19 with TRBJ2-1; D is uncertain. CDR1 and CDR2 from the germline V gene are LNHDA and SQIVND (reference sequence). The CDR3 length is 16 residues. Trimming removed 2 bases from V and 6 bases from J, with 17 bases in between. CDR3 loop: CASSIPVAPRINEQFF. The CDR3 nucleotides read TGTGCCAGTAGTATACCTGTAGCCCCTCGTATCAATGAGCAGTTCTTC. The full variable domain, rest sourced from reference TRBV19 and TRBJ2-1, is DGGITQSPKYLFRKEGQNVTLSCEQNLNHDAMYWYRQDPGQGLRLIYYSQIVNDFQKGDIAEGYSVSREKKESFPLTVTSAQKNPTAFYLCASSIPVAPRINEQFFGPGTRLTVL.

The rearrangement links TRBV11-2 to TRBJ2-1; a possible D gene is TRBD2 (5 bases). The CDR3 has 18 residues. Germline CDR1 is SGHAT and CDR2 is FQNNGV. Trimming stripped 1 base from V and 6 bases from J, with 22 bases between. CDR3 sequence: CASSLVGSRGGVPNEQFF. The CDR3 nucleotides read TGTGCCAGCAGCTTAGTGGGCTCACGAGGAGGCGTCCCCAATGAGCAGTTCTTC.

The chain links TRBV28 to TRBJ1-4, with D perhaps TRBD1 (5 bases). The length of the CDR3 is 14 residues. Trimming pared 3 bases from V and 8 bases from J, leaving 13 bases between. The germline V gene has CDR1 MDHEN and CDR2 SYDVKM. This chain's CDR3 is CASSFSQGREKLFF. The CDR3 nucleotides read TGTGCCAGCAGTTTCTCTCAGGGTCGGGAAAAACTGTTTTTT.

The chain employs TRBV11-2 and TRBJ2-1; 8 bases are shared with TRBD2. Trimming removed 1 base from V and 8 bases from J; junction bases left unmatched: 10. CDR3 length: 16 residues. Germline lookup yields CDR1 SGHAT and CDR2 FQNNGV. The CDR3 sequence: CASSLGGRAGGHEQFF. The DNA of the CDR3 is TGTGCCAGCAGCTTAGGGGGTAGGGCGGGGGGCCATGAGCAGTTCTTC.

This clone has just one count. The chain couples TRBV14 to TRBJ2-5; 9 bases map to TRBD1. J was trimmed by 5 bases and V by 3 bases; bases with no gene match: 13. The V gene's germline CDR1 is SGHDN and CDR2 FVKESK. The CDR3 spans 17 residues. The CDR3 reads CASSHRGQGWMMETQYF. CDR3 coding DNA: TGTGCCAGCAGCCATCGAGGACAGGGGTGGATGATGGAGACCCAGTACTTC.

This chain joins TRBV15 and TRBJ2-1; the D is unclear. CDR3 length: 17 residues. Trimming left V 0 bases short and J 0 bases short, with 12 bases between. Looked up from germline, CDR1 is LNHNV and CDR2 is YYDKDF (reference sequence). CDR3 amino acids: CATSRDKAASSYNEQFF. CDR3 nucleotides: TGTGCCACCAGCAGAGATAAGGCGGCAAGCTCCTACAATGAGCAGTTCTTC.